This T cell receptor beta chain was retrieved from a study of shared clonotypes between healthy human individuals. Generated by immunoSEQ multiplex PCR, the TCRdb table keeps only in-frame clones and is missing some. The repertoire has around 1.5 million clones, 95% to 99% of them found once; the top ten carry about 0.45%. V lost 4 bases and J 8 bases, leaving 17 bases between the germline ends. From germline, CDR1 is MGHRA and CDR2 YSYEKL. CDR3 size: 15 residues. The sequence was obtained from a man aged 25-45 years in good health. Sequencing was performed on naive CD4+ T cells sorted from blood. Subset indicated: CD45RA+ positively selected. The chain links TRBV4-1 to TRBJ1-4; no definite D call. For the CDR3, the DNA is TGCGCCAGCAGCCGCGCCGCCGGGGAACTGGAAAAACTGTTTTTT. This encodes CASSRAAGELEKLFF.